This T cell receptor beta chain is drawn from a study of CD8 T cells in Susac syndrome. Across the study: When their blood was taken, patients with Susac syndrome were therapy-naive, taking corticosteroids, or taking intravenous immunoglobulin alone.

RNA in amounts of roughly 0.45 to 1 ug was reverse transcribed with random hexamers. Amplification of TCR beta CDR3 across 54 Vbeta and 13 Jbeta was performed with immunoSEQ multiplex PCR. TCRdb reanalysed the immunoSEQ multiplex PCR reads using MiXCR and keeps one entry per CDR3 protein. The table records tens of thousands of distinct CDR3 sequences, 95% to 96% of them present only once. The CDR3 length is 15 residues. CDR1 and CDR2 from the germline V gene are SGHTA and FQGNSA. V was clipped by 5 bases and J by 6 bases, with 19 bases between them. The T cells that were sequenced for TCR beta were CD8+ and CD4+ cells from blood.

The receptor comes from a human donor with Susac syndrome. This chain links TRBV7-2 with TRBJ1-2; TRBD1 might be the D (5 bases). Sample: CD8+ T cells from PBMCs. The CDR3 DNA reads as TGTGCCAGCAGCCGCGAGGCAAGGGGCGGAGATGGCTACACCTTC. Translated: CASSREARGGDGYTF.